This is a list of T cell receptor beta chains from one sample in a study of long-term antiretroviral therapy in people with HIV. Using immunoSEQ multiplex PCR, the repertoire was profiled, and TCRdb retains in-frame clones only, with some absent. The sample yields just over 35,000 clones, almost 85% seen once. The specimen was unsorted PBMCs, collected 0.6 years after starting antiretroviral therapy. These receptors all come from a man between 18 and 29 years old with HIV. CDR3s include the opening cysteine and the closing phenylalanine or tryptophan. A D gene is named only where the DNA matches it firmly. Only part of the rows carry a size: once, few, many, or a class if the clone is expanded.

DNA	CDR3	J	D	length	size	V
TGTGCCAGCAGCTTGAACCCTCCTTCCCTTAGGGACACCGGGGAGCTGTTTTTT	CASSLNPPSLRDTGELFF	TRBJ2-2	-	18	-	TRBV5-6
TGTGCCAGCAGCACGCTAGCGGGAGGTGCCCTCGAGCAGTACTTC	CASSTLAGGALEQYF	TRBJ2-7	TRBD2	15	once	TRBV9
TGTGCCAGCAGCTTGGACAGGGGGCGACAAGAGACCCAGTACTTC	CASSLDRGRQETQYF	TRBJ2-5	TRBD1	15	-	TRBV5-4
TGTGCCAGCAGCTTGTTTAACGGGAGGTGGGGCGAGCAGTACTTC	CASSLFNGRWGEQYF	TRBJ2-7	TRBD2	15	once	TRBV7-9
TGTGCCAGCAGCTTATTGGATGGCTACACCTTC	CASSLLDGYTF	TRBJ1-2	-	11	-	TRBV7-2
TGTGCCAGCAGCTTAGGTTTGTACTCCTACAATGAGCAGTTCTTC	CASSLGLYSYNEQFF	TRBJ2-1	-	15	-	TRBV11-2
TGTGCCAGCTCATTGACCGACGGTAACGAGCAGTACTTC	CASSLTDGNEQYF	TRBJ2-7	-	13	-	TRBV18
TGTGCCAGCAGCTTAACGAGCGGAGACTACGAGCAGTACTTC	CASSLTSGDYEQYF	TRBJ2-7	-	14	-	TRBV7-3
TGTGCCAGCAGTTACGCAGAGGGACCTTGGGAAGAAAAACTGTTTTTT	CASSYAEGPWEEKLFF	TRBJ1-4	-	16	-	TRBV6-6
TGTGCCAGCACCAGGGGGTTCGATGGCTACACCTTC	CASTRGFDGYTF	TRBJ1-2	TRBD1	12	-	TRBV2
TGTGCCAGCAGCTTGGGACTAGCGGGAGTCTCCTACGAGCAGTACTTC	CASSLGLAGVSYEQYF	TRBJ2-7	TRBD2	16	-	TRBV7-8
TGTGCCAGCTCACGTGGACTAGCTTACAATGAGCAGTTCTTC	CASSRGLAYNEQFF	TRBJ2-1	TRBD2	14	-	TRBV18
TGCGCCAGCAGCCTCCTGGGCTATGGTAATGAAAAACTGTTTTTT	CASSLLGYGNEKLFF	TRBJ1-4	-	15	-	TRBV5-1
TGTGCCAGCAGCTATATATACCCGGGACAGGGTACTCCTAGCTCCTACGAGCAGTACTTC	CASSYIYPGQGTPSSYEQYF	TRBJ2-7	TRBD1	20	-	TRBV28
TGTGCCAGCTCACCATGGTCAGGGGGTGGAGAGACCCAGTACTTC	CASSPWSGGGETQYF	TRBJ2-5	TRBD1	15	-	TRBV18
TGTGCCAGCAGCTTTTTCCCCCCGGGACTCCCAACTTACTCCTACGAGCAGTACTTC	CASSFFPPGLPTYSYEQYF	TRBJ2-7	-	19	-	TRBV7-2
TGTGCCAGCAGCACCCCGGGACTAGCGGGAGTAGAGACCCAGTACTTC	CASSTPGLAGVETQYF	TRBJ2-5	TRBD2	16	-	TRBV11-2
TGTGCCAGCAGCTTGGCTTCGAACACCGGGGAGCTGTTTTTT	CASSLASNTGELFF	TRBJ2-2	-	14	-	TRBV5-5
TGTGCCAGCAGCCCCCTGAGGGGGAACACTGAAGCTTTCTTT	CASSPLRGNTEAFF	TRBJ1-1	-	14	-	TRBV7-2
TGTGCCAGCAGGAGATTGGGCGGGAACACCGGGGAGCTGTTTTTT	CASRRLGGNTGELFF	TRBJ2-2	-	15	-	TRBV11-2
TGTGCCAGCAGTTTAGGAACTCCGGGTACGCAGTATTTT	CASSLGTPGTQYF	TRBJ2-3	-	13	-	TRBV28
TGTGCCAGCAGTTCTGCGGGCTCTGGGGCCAACGTCCTGACTTTC	CASSSAGSGANVLTF	TRBJ2-6	-	15	-	TRBV27
TGTGCCAGCCGGGACAGGGGAAGCGGCACAGATACGCAGTATTTT	CASRDRGSGTDTQYF	TRBJ2-3	TRBD1	15	-	TRBV13
TGTGCCTGGAGTGAGGAGTGGGTAAGCGAGCAGTACTTC	CAWSEEWVSEQYF	TRBJ2-7	-	13	-	TRBV30
TGTGCCAGCAGGCCAACAGGGAATCAGCCCCAGCATTTT	CASRPTGNQPQHF	TRBJ1-5	-	13	-	TRBV28
TGTGCCATCAGCCTACCGCAGGGGTATGAGCAGTTCTTC	CAISLPQGYEQFF	TRBJ2-1	-	13	-	TRBV10-3
-	CASSFGPGTASNQPQHF	TRBJ1-5	-	17	-	TRBV7-8
TGCGCCAGCAGCTTGGATGGGAGCGGAGGGGGGAATGAGCAGTTCTTC	CASSLDGSGGGNEQFF	TRBJ2-1	-	16	-	TRBV5-1
TGTGCCAGCAGCGATTTAGCGGGAGGAATTACAGATACGCAGTATTTT	CASSDLAGGITDTQYF	TRBJ2-3	TRBD2	16	-	TRBV14